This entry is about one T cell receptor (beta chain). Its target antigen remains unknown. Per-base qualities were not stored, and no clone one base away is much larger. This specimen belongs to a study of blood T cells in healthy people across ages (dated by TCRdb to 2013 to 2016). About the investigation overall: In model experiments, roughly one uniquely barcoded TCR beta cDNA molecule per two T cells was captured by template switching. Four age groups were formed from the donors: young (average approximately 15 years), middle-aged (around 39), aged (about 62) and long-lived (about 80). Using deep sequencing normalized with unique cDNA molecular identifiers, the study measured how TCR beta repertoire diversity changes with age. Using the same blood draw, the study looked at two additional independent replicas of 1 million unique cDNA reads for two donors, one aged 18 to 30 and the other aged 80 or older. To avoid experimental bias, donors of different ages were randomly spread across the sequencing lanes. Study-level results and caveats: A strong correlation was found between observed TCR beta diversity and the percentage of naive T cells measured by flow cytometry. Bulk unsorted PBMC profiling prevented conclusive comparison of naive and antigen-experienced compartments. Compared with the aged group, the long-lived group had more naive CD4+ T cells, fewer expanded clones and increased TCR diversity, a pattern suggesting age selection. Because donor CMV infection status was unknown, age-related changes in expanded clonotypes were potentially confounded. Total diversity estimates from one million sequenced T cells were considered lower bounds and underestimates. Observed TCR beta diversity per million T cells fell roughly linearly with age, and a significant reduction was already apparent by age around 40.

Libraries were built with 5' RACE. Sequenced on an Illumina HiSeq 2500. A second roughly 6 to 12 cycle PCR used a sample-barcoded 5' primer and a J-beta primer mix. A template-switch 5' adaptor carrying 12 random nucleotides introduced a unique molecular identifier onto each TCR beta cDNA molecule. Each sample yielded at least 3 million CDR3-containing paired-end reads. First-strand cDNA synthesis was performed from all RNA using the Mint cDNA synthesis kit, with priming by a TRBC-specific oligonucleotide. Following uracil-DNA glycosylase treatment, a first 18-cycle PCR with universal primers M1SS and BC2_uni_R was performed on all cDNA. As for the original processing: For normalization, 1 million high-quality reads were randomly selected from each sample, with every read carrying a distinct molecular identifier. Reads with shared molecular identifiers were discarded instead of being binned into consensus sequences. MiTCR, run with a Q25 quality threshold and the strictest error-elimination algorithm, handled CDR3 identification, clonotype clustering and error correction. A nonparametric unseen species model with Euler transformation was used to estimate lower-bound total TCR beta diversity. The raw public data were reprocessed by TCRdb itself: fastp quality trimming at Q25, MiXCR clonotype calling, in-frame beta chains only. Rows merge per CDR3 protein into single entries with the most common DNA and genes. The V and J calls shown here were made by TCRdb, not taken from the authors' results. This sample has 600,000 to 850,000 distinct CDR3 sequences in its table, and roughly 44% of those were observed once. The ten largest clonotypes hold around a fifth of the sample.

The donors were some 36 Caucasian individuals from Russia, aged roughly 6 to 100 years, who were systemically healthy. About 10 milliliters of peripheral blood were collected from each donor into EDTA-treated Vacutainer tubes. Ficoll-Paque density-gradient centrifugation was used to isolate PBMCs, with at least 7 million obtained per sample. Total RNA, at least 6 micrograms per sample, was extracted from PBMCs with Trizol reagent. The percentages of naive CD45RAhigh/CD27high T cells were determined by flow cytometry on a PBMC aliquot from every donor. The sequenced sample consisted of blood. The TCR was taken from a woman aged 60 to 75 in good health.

CDR3 sequence: CASSLVTGGEHTQYF. The sequence in DNA is TGTGCCAGCAGCTTGGTGACCGGGGGCGAGCATACGCAGTATTTT. The V gene is TRBV5-4 and the J gene is TRBJ2-3; the D element could tentatively be TRBD1 or TRBD2, as 6 bases agree for each. V drops 0 bases and J drops 7 bases, leaving 15 bases in between. The germline V gene (reference sequence) yields SGHNT for CDR1 and YYREEE for CDR2. CDR3 length: 15 amino acids, cysteine to phenylalanine. The entry retains the CDR3 DNA only, 45 bases that are in frame from base 1.